In its sample, the clone carrying this T cell receptor (beta chain) was seen a few times. Its antigen remains unknown. This entry is derived from a study of T-cell memory formation after mild COVID-19. At the level of the study: For the most part, TCR clusters were specific to one donor. General observations from the study: Day 37-peaking second-wave clones had unconfirmed SARS-CoV-2 specificity. Clones which contracted sat mainly in CM and EM if CD4+, and in EMRA if CD8+.

The CDR3 loop spans 17 amino acids. V lost 4 bases to trimming and J lost 0 bases; unmatched junction nucleotides: 9. CDR1 and CDR2 from the germline V gene are SGHRS and YFSETQ. Barcoded TCR alpha and TCR beta cDNA libraries with UMIs came from 5'RACE using constant-segment primers. In TCRdb, the 5' RACE reads were re-called with MiXCR into one record per CDR3 protein. The sample has 100,000 to 130,000 distinct CDR3 sequences, around an eighth seen once. Material: PBMCs or a T cell subset sorted from them (not recorded which). This TCR was sampled from a man younger than 30 who had mild COVID-19 (a few samples of this study predate the infection). Cell type and time point are not known. The V and J genes are TRBV5-1 and TRBJ1-4, with 7 bases that match TRBD1. CDR3 in amino acids: CASSRHQGGTTNEKLFF. CDR3 nucleotide sequence: TGCGCCAGCAGCCGGCACCAGGGGGGAACAACTAATGAAAAACTGTTTTTT.